These 13 T cell receptor beta chains came from one sample sequenced in a study of blood T cell repertoires in COVID-19. The protocol was immunoSEQ multiplex PCR, while the TCRdb copy is restricted to in-frame clones and leaves out a portion. The sample holds about 670,000 clones, around 89% seen once. The sequenced sample was peripheral blood. The receptors originated from a woman between 18 and 29 years old with acute or convalescent COVID-19.

This clone was recorded only once. V is TRBV28 and J is TRBJ1-4; D is ambiguous. This CDR3 is built from 14 residues. V lost 3 bases and J lost 4, with 9 bases in between. Germline V gene data show CDR1 as MDHEN and CDR2 as SYDVKM. This CDR3 reads CASSLRGLNEKLFF. CDR3 nucleotides: TGTGCCAGCAGTTTGAGAGGGCTTAATGAAAAACTGTTTTTT.

In regard to this clone: The junction shows a germline mismatch at one end, possibly a read error. The V call is TRBV6-5, the J call TRBJ1-2, with 8 bases lining up with TRBD1. Germline assignment: CDR1 MNHEY and CDR2 SVGAGI. The length of the CDR3 is 12 residues. The CDR3 DNA follows: TGTGCCAGCAGGACGGACAGGGACTATACATATTTC. This encodes CASRTDRDYTYF.

This chain joins TRBV15 and TRBJ1-5, with a possible D match to TRBD1 (6 bases). Germline lookup yields CDR1 LNHNV and CDR2 YYDKDF (reference sequence). V lost 4 bases to trimming and J lost 6 bases, with 19 bases between them. The CDR3 is made up of 16 amino acids. The CDR3 loop is CATSTNSGVRSQPQHF. The CDR3 DNA reads as TGTGCCACCAGCACCAACTCAGGGGTACGGAGTCAGCCCCAGCATTTT.

The chain employs TRBV4-3 and TRBJ1-2; no definite D call. Germline values: CDR1 LGHNA, CDR2 YSLEER. The ends were cut back, 0 bases at V and 7 bases at J, with 12 bases in the middle. The CDR3 is 14 residues long. CDR3 bases: TGCGCCAGCAGCCAAGATCTTGGGTCGGGTGGCTACACCTTC. Translating gives CASSQDLGSGGYTF.

J is TRBJ1-5 and V is TRBV6-6; D may be TRBD1 (5 bases). V lost 6 bases, J lost 4 bases, and 10 bases lay in between. CDR1 is MNHNY, CDR2 SVGAGI, per germline (reference sequence). This CDR3 is 13 amino acids long. The CDR3 DNA reads as TGTGCCAGCAGGGTAAAGGGGAATCAGCCCCAGCATTTT. Translated, it gives CASRVKGNQPQHF.

As regards this clone: Other DNA sequences in the same sample also yield this CDR3. This chain connects TRBV5-1 to TRBJ2-7; 9 nucleotides align to TRBD1. The CDR3 is 14 residues long. The V segment lost 4 bases and the J segment 2 bases; nucleotides outside the gene matches: 4. CDR1 and CDR2 (germline): SGHRS, YFSETQ. As DNA, the CDR3 is TGCGCCAGCAGCCTGGGACAGGGAGCCTACGAGCAGTACTTC. Amino acid sequence: CASSLGQGAYEQYF.

This clone was seen more than once but under ten times. The chain employs TRBV3-1 (or the pseudogene TRBV3-2) and TRBJ1-2, with 8 nucleotides matching TRBD1. J was trimmed by 3 bases and V by 1 base; bases with no gene match: 10. The CDR3 has 17 amino acids. Germline V gene data show CDR1 as LGHDT and CDR2 as YNNKEL (reference sequence). CDR3 protein: CASSQGRGLSGHYGYTF. The CDR3 nucleotides are TGTGCCAGCAGCCAAGGCAGGGGGCTTTCGGGTCACTATGGCTACACCTTC.

The rearrangement joins TRBV4-1 to TRBJ2-1, with TRBD2 matching over 8 bases. The CDR3 runs to 16 residues. V trimming: 2 bases; J trimming: 0 bases; junction bases outside the gene matches: 3. CDR1 is MGHRA and CDR2 is YSYEKL in the germline V gene. The CDR3 is CASSQIAGSSYNEQFF. CDR3 sequence (DNA): TGCGCCAGCAGCCAAATAGCGGGGTCCTCCTACAATGAGCAGTTCTTC.

This chain links TRBV27 with TRBJ2-1, with D tentatively TRBD2 (6 bases). CDR3 length equals 15 residues. V lost 4 bases to trimming and J lost 8 bases, with 18 bases between them. From germline, CDR1 is MNHEY and CDR2 SMNVEV (reference sequence). The CDR3: CASSYERVYGDEQFF. CDR3 nucleotide sequence: TGTGCCAGCAGTTACGAGCGGGTCTACGGGGATGAGCAGTTCTTC.

The J gene is TRBJ1-2, the V gene TRBV4-3; TRBD1 matches 7 bases. The CDR3 totals 13 residues. With 1 base clipped from V and 6 bases from J, the junction kept 2 bases outside the gene matches. Germline V CDR1 and CDR2: LGHNA, YSLEER. The CDR3 sequence: CASSQGQGDGYTF. In DNA, the CDR3 is TGCGCCAGCAGCCAAGGACAGGGCGATGGCTACACCTTC.

In regard to this clone: Within the sample, other DNA sequences also encode this same CDR3. The gene calls are TRBV10-3 and TRBJ1-1, with D unclear. Trimming took off 2 bases at V and 1 base at J, with 5 bases between the two ends. In germline, CDR1 is ENHRY, CDR2 SYGVKD. CDR3 length equals 13 residues. The CDR3 is CAISEGQNTEAFF. Here the CDR3 DNA reads TGTGCCATCAGTGAGGGCCAGAACACTGAAGCTTTCTTT.

This clone came up once. The chain has TRBV21-1 and TRBJ2-1; TRBD1 is the table's D call, not checked against the DNA. TRBV21-1 constitutes a pseudogene. CDR3 length: 15 residues. The CDR3 reads CASTIRDRGNNEQFF. CDR3 coding DNA: TGTGCCAGCACAATCCGGGACAGGGGGAACAATGAGCAGTTCTTC.

The chain combines TRBV12-3 or TRBV12-4 with TRBJ1-2; tentatively, D is TRBD1 (5 bases). Trimming cost V 5 bases and J 8 bases, with 15 bases left between them. The CDR3 runs 13 residues. CDR3 DNA: TGTGCCAGCAGTCCAGGGAAGGTGGGAGGCTACACCTTC. This encodes CASSPGKVGGYTF.